This TCR beta chain was sequenced in a study of naive and memory T cell subsets. This clonotype has just a few counts. Its antigen is not known. The V gene's germline CDR1 is SQVTM and CDR2 ANQGSEA. The V end lost 4 bases, the J end lost 11 bases, and 11 bases lay between the germline ends. The CDR3 extends over 10 amino acids. Study-wide results and caveats: In naive cells, over 90% of TCR sequences were seen only once.

Both TRBC1 and TRBC2 were covered by a beta constant-region primer of two equimolar oligonucleotides. The ligated cDNA underwent four PCR rounds using SP2 and nested alpha and beta constant-region primers. TCRdb fed the UMI-ligation and nested PCR reads into MiXCR, producing one record per CDR3 protein. The table has over 100,000 distinct CDR3 sequences, around 35% seen once. The sample comprised central memory CD4+ T cells from blood. The receptor's source is a human donor in good health. The chain is built from TRBV29-1 and TRBJ1-1; no clear D. The CDR3 nucleotides read TGCAGCGTTGCCGGCGCCGACGCTTTCTTT. Amino acid sequence: CSVAGADAFF.